These 24 T cell receptor beta chains were all obtained from the same sample, sequenced in a study of CD8 T cells in ankylosing spondylitis. These receptors' targets are unknown. TCRdb used MiXCR to reprocess the 5' RACE reads, holding one entry per CDR3 protein. Of roughly 440,000 distinct CDR3 sequences listed, approximately 17% are singletons. Whole-study findings and limits: What seemed typical of ankylosing spondylitis blood was a TCR beta motif built from roughly 8 highly homologous variants.

Sequencing input: blood, either unsorted or a sorted T cell fraction (not recorded which). These receptors were obtained from a male donor with ankylosing spondylitis.

This clonotype was observed a few times. The V gene is TRBV5-1, the J gene TRBJ2-1; TRBD2 matches 8 bases. The ends lost 0 bases at V and 6 bases at J; junction bases unmatched: 8. Germline V lookup: CDR1 SGHRS, CDR2 YFSETQ. This CDR3 has 16 amino acids. The CDR3 sequence is CASSLVAGIYINEQFF. The CDR3 DNA reads as TGCGCCAGCAGCTTGGTAGCGGGGATCTACATCAATGAGCAGTTCTTC. Variable domain in full (rest from reference TRBV5-1 and TRBJ2-1): KAGVTQTPRYLIKTRGQQVTLSCSPISGHRSVSWYQQTPGQGLQFLFEYFSETQRNKGNFPGRFSGRQFSNSRSEMNVSTLELGDSALYLCASSLVAGIYINEQFFGPGTRLTVL.

The chain is built from TRBV12-3 or TRBV12-4 and TRBJ1-4; 10 bases are a match to TRBD1. CDR3 length: 19 amino acids. Trimming at V came to 3 bases and at J to 4 bases, leaving 14 bases not matched to a gene. The DNA for the CDR3 is TGTGCCAGCAGTTTCTTCTCTAAAACGGGACAGGGGAATAATGAAAAACTGTTTTTT. It codes for CASSFFSKTGQGNNEKLFF.

The chain is built from TRBV7-9 and TRBJ1-1; a possible D gene is TRBD1 (5 bases). The germline V gene encodes CDR1 SEHNR and CDR2 FQNEAQ (reference sequence). The CDR3 is 14 amino acids. The V gene lost 6 bases and the J gene lost 4 bases, with 15 bases spanning the gap. The CDR3 DNA reads as TGTGCCAGCAGATTCTTCCGGGACGGCACTGAAGCTTTCTTT. Residues: CASRFFRDGTEAFF.

There are a few counts of this clonotype. The genes are TRBV6-1 and TRBJ1-5; possibly TRBD1 for D (6 bases). V was shortened by 6 bases and J by 6 bases, with 18 bases between the two germline ends. Per the germline V gene, CDR1 is MNHNS and CDR2 is SASEGT. This CDR3 has 15 residues. The CDR3 region is CASRREGVTLQPQHF. As DNA, the CDR3 is TGTGCCAGCAGGAGGGAGGGGGTAACACTTCAGCCCCAGCATTTT.

This clonotype was detected a few times. V gene TRBV4-2 combines with J gene TRBJ2-5; 11 bases are a match to TRBD2. V lost 0 bases and J lost 2; bases outside the gene matches: 8. The germline CDR1 and CDR2 sequences are LGHNA and YNFKEQ. The CDR3 runs 18 residues. The CDR3 coding sequence is TGTGCCAGCAGCCAAGATGCAAGAGTAGCGGGAGGGCAAGAGACCCAGTACTTC. Translated, it gives CASSQDARVAGGQETQYF.

The genes are TRBV12-3 or TRBV12-4 and TRBJ1-2; TRBD1 might be the D (6 bases). V shed 6 bases and J shed 5 bases, with 16 bases lying between them. The CDR3 is made up of 14 amino acids. The CDR3 loop reads CASSYRDIGYGYTF. Written as DNA, the CDR3 is TGTGCCAGCAGCTACCGGGACATCGGGTATGGCTACACCTTC.

In its sample, this clonotype was seen many times. At one end, the junction sequence differs from germline, possibly due to a read error. In DNA, the CDR3 is TGCGCCAGCAGCCCCCGAACTAGCGGGAGTTCCTACGAGCAGTACTTC. Protein: CASSPRTSGSSYEQYF. This chain links TRBV18 with TRBJ2-7; TRBD2 matches 11 bases. Germline loops: CDR1 KGHSH, CDR2 LQKENI. This CDR3 spans 16 amino acids.

The gene calls are TRBV6-6 and TRBJ1-4; no definite D call. The V end was cut by 2 bases, the J end by 4 bases, with 5 bases between. Germline CDR1 and CDR2: MNHNY and SVGAGI (reference sequence). The CDR3 is 13 residues long. The CDR3 region is CASSYASNEKLFF. CDR3 DNA: TGTGCCAGCAGTTACGCCAGTAATGAAAAACTGTTTTTT.

A word on this clonotype: A junction boundary mismatches the germline segment, possibly from a read error. V gene TRBV12-3 or TRBV12-4 combines with J gene TRBJ2-7; D is undetermined. The CDR3 is 17 amino acids. For the CDR3, the DNA is TGTGCCAGCAGTACCAAATGGACGGACCTAAGCTCCTACGTGCAGTACTTC. It specifies CASSTKWTDLSSYVQYF.

The chain links TRBV7-2 to TRBJ1-2; 9 nucleotides line up with TRBD1. The CDR3 extends over 16 amino acids. From germline, CDR1 is SGHTA and CDR2 FQGNSA. V shed 4 bases and J 4 bases; nucleotides not matched to a gene: 10. CDR3 in DNA: TGTGCCAGCAGCTCCACGGACAGGGGCCTACTCTATGGCTACACCTTC. Translated, it gives CASSSTDRGLLYGYTF.

The chain combines TRBV5-1 with TRBJ1-3; 10 nucleotides line up with TRBD1. V shed 4 bases and J 4 bases; nucleotides not matched to a gene: 5. This CDR3 comprises 15 residues. In germline, CDR1 is SGHRS, CDR2 YFSETQ. The CDR3, as DNA: TGCGCCAGCAGCCACGAGGGACAGGGGGGAAACACCATATATTTT. Protein sequence: CASSHEGQGGNTIYF. Supplemented by reference TRBV5-1 and TRBJ1-3, the full variable domain reads KAGVTQTPRYLIKTRGQQVTLSCSPISGHRSVSWYQQTPGQGLQFLFEYFSETQRNKGNFPGRFSGRQFSNSRSEMNVSTLELGDSALYLCASSHEGQGGNTIYFGEGSWLTVV.

The chain joins TRBV5-1 to TRBJ2-2; possible D gene TRBD1, 5 bases. Trimming stripped 4 bases from V and 6 bases from J, with 16 bases between. This CDR3 spans 15 amino acids. Per the germline V gene, CDR1 is SGHRS and CDR2 is YFSETQ. The DNA for the CDR3 is TGCGCCAGCAGCCCAGGGCCCGGTGGGTCCGGGGAGCTGTTTTTT. Amino acids: CASSPGPGGSGELFF.

The V and J genes are TRBV20-1 and TRBJ2-1, with D possibly being TRBD1 or TRBD2 (5 bases each). V lost 1 base and J 2 bases, leaving 9 bases between the germline ends. The CDR3 spans 14 residues. Germline V CDR1 and CDR2: DFQATT, SNEGSKA (reference sequence). The CDR3 region has the DNA TGCAGTGCTAGAGGGGGGTTAGCCTACAATGAGCAGTTCTTC. Translating gives CSARGGLAYNEQFF.

The chain couples TRBV20-1 to TRBJ2-7; TRBD1 might be the D (5 bases). V lost 0 bases and J lost 4, with 16 bases in between. The germline V gene has CDR1 DFQATT and CDR2 SNEGSKA (reference sequence). The CDR3 covers 15 residues. The CDR3 DNA is TGCAGTGCTAGAGAATTGAAGGGGTATGGGTACGAGCAGTACTTC. This gives the protein CSARELKGYGYEQYF.

There are many counts of this clonotype. This chain connects TRBV4-1 to TRBJ1-1; no firm D call. Germline values: CDR1 MGHRA, CDR2 YSYEKL. CDR3 size: 11 residues. The ends were cut back, 3 bases at V and 10 bases at J, with 9 bases in the middle. The CDR3 DNA sequence: TGCGCCAGCAGCCAGGGAATTGGAGCTTTCTTT. It specifies CASSQGIGAFF.

This clonotype was found a few times. The chain uses TRBV4-2 and TRBJ2-7, with 10 bases that match TRBD2. CDR1 is LGHNA, CDR2 YNFKEQ, per germline. The CDR3 loop spans 14 amino acids. J lost 7 bases, V lost 1 base, and 4 bases had no gene match. CDR3 loop: CASSQVDSGGEQYF. CDR3 nucleotides: TGTGCCAGCAGCCAAGTTGATAGCGGGGGGGAGCAGTACTTC.

This clonotype appeared a few times. The genes are TRBV9 and TRBJ1-3, with D possibly being TRBD1 (5 bases). The CDR3 spans 16 residues. V lost 4 bases, J lost 1 base, and 15 bases lay in between. Per germline, CDR1 SGDLS and CDR2 YYNGEE. The CDR3 DNA sequence: TGTGCCAGCAGCACCGGGACGGAGGGGTCTGGAAACACCATATATTTT. Amino acids: CASSTGTEGSGNTIYF.

In its sample, this clonotype was seen a few times. The rearrangement uses TRBV7-8 and TRBJ2-1; D not certain. Trimming removed 2 bases from V and 3 bases from J, with 11 bases in between. CDR3 length: 15 amino acids. Germline V lookup: CDR1 SGHVS, CDR2 FQNEAQ. CDR3 sequence: CASSLMSGRYNEQFF. For the CDR3, the DNA is TGTGCCAGCAGCTTAATGTCGGGCCGCTACAATGAGCAGTTCTTC.

Ten or more counts support this clonotype. The J gene is TRBJ1-4, the V gene TRBV25-1, with a tentative D call TRBD1 (6 bases). The CDR3 covers 18 residues. The V gene lost 0 bases and the J gene lost 1 base, with 15 bases spanning the gap. Germline V gene lookup returns CDR1 MGHDK and CDR2 SYGVNS. The CDR3 sequence: CASSEYALQGGTNEKLFF. CDR3 sequence (DNA): TGTGCCAGCAGTGAATACGCCCTACAGGGAGGAACTAATGAAAAACTGTTTTTT.

This clonotype was counted a few times. This sequence joins TRBV12-3 or TRBV12-4 and TRBJ2-5; no clear D. V lost 7 bases and J 0 bases, leaving 9 bases between the germline ends. CDR3 length: 13 residues. DNA for the CDR3: TGTGCCAGCAAGAAAGGGCACCAAGAGACCCAGTACTTC. The encoded protein is CASKKGHQETQYF.

This clonotype showed up just a few times. This chain connects TRBV7-2 to TRBJ2-5; 9 bases line up with TRBD1. Germline CDR1 and CDR2: SGHTA and FQGNSA. V shed 6 bases, J shed 4 bases, and the junction held 6 bases outside the gene matches. The CDR3 is 14 residues long. The CDR3 sequence is CASSSQGALETQYF. CDR3 DNA: TGTGCCAGCAGTTCACAGGGGGCATTAGAGACCCAGTACTTC.

This clonotype was observed a few times. This sequence joins TRBV18 and TRBJ1-1; the D gene is possibly TRBD1 (5 bases). Trimming took off 3 bases at V and 0 bases at J, with 20 bases between the two ends. The CDR3 is 18 residues long. CDR1 and CDR2 (germline): KGHSH, LQKENI. The DNA for the CDR3 is TGTGCCAGCTCACCTCGGACGCTAAGGGGCTTCATGAACACTGAAGCTTTCTTT. It specifies CASSPRTLRGFMNTEAFF.

This clonotype was seen only a few times. One end of the junction is discordant with germline, which a read error may explain. The V and J genes are TRBV5-8 and TRBJ2-3, with D maybe TRBD1 (5 bases). Germline-derived CDR1 and CDR2 are SGHTS and YDEGEE. The CDR3 is 15 residues long. The CDR3 nucleotides read TGTGCCAGCAGCTTGGAGTGGGGCAGCACATATACGCAGTATTTT. As protein: CASSLEWGSTYTQYF.

The sample holds many counts of this clonotype. J is TRBJ2-1 and V is TRBV12-3 or TRBV12-4, with D perhaps assigned TRBD1 or TRBD2 (6 bases each). V was shortened by 1 base and J by 7 bases, with 14 bases between the two germline ends. The CDR3 extends over 15 amino acids. The chain's CDR3 is CASSLEGGDWNEQFF. In nucleotides, the CDR3 is TGTGCCAGCAGTTTAGAGGGGGGAGACTGGAATGAGCAGTTCTTC.